The clone carrying this T cell receptor beta chain was counted a few times. These data originate in a study of blood T cell repertoires in COVID-19. Study information: Nucleic acid was either cDNA or gDNA, and it came from T cells, B-cell-depleted T cells, or PBMCs.

The CDR3 sequence is 19 residues long. The V end was cut by 1 base, the J end by 7 bases, with 23 bases between. Germline V CDR1 and CDR2: SGHAT, FQNNGV. Authors' methods: The assay estimated nucleated cells by amplifying reference gene primers. The data were produced by immunoSEQ multiplex PCR, yet TCRdb's version contains in-frame clones alone and is incomplete. That table furnishes V, J and clone size, whereas the DNA furnished D and trimming. This sample has a few hundred thousand clones, with 80% to 90% found just once. All enrollees were about 18 to 100 years old and from about two dozen US areas. Donors in Cohort 3 counted as recovered after two negative PCRs, clearance, or symptom resolution.

Sequencing used PBMCs or T cells enriched from blood (not recorded which). This sequence originates from a man aged 40-50 years who had recovered from COVID-19. The gene calls are TRBV11-2 and TRBJ1-6; tentatively, D is TRBD1 (5 bases). This chain's CDR3 is CASSLARGTWGIPNSPLHF. The CDR3 DNA follows: TGTGCCAGCAGCTTAGCGCGGGGGACGTGGGGGATTCCCAATTCACCCCTCCACTTT.